The present entry profiles one T cell receptor beta chain with its context. The sample belongs to a study of follicular helper T cells after annual influenza vaccination. Time point: 2014-2015 season, 7 days after vaccination. Community-dwelling subjects without influenza vaccination in the prior 6 months were enrolled. Repertoires were generated with immunoSEQ multiplex PCR, while TCRdb's copy carries only in-frame clones and drops some. Among about 3,900 clones, more than 75% were seen once, and the ten largest hold over 0.75%. The V gene's germline CDR1 is LNHDA and CDR2 SQIVND (reference sequence). The V end lost 7 bases, the J end lost 0 bases, and 25 bases lay between the germline ends. The CDR3 consists of 18 residues.

The TCR comes from an adult who received the influenza vaccine. This sequence joins TRBV19 and TRBJ2-7; possible D gene TRBD1, 7 bases. The sequenced sample was CXCR5- memory CD4+ T cells sorted from blood, obtained 7 days after influenza vaccination. This CDR3 is CASTLRGGGKGASYEQYF. CDR3 coding DNA: TGTGCCAGTACCCTCCGAGGGGGAGGTAAGGGGGCCTCCTACGAGCAGTACTTC.